This TCR beta chain was retrieved from a study of beta chain features in type 1 diabetes. General observations from the study: TCRB rearrangement may or may not be influenced by HLA type; here this remained unresolved. Shortening that was moderate but significant affected the TCRB CDR3s of Type 1 diabetes patients in all four CD4+ subsets.

This clone came up a few times. Antigen: not known. Using CD45RO/CCR7/CD25/CD127/CD95/CD27, CD4+ naive, central memory, regulatory and stem cell-like memory cells were sorted. TCRB transcripts that were expressed got sequenced, as all of the isolated RNA had been reverse transcribed. TCRdb's copy holds only in-frame clones and misses some; the assay was immunoSEQ multiplex PCR. This table holds some 640,000 clones, around 15% found once. Sequences were obtained from naive CD4+ T cells from blood. This receptor was taken from a man aged 18-30 years with type 1 diabetes.

The CDR3 protein is CASSKTSAGETQYF. CDR3 DNA: TGTGCCAGCAGCAAGACTAGCGCGGGGGAGACCCAGTACTTC. The rearrangement joins TRBV6-6 to TRBJ2-5; 8 bases are shared with TRBD2. Germline V gives CDR1 MNHNY, CDR2 SVGAGI (reference sequence). The CDR3 has 14 residues. With 6 bases clipped from V and 5 bases from J, the junction kept 8 bases outside the gene matches.